These T cell receptor beta chains were read from a single sample in a study of blood T cell repertoires in COVID-19. Clones were read by immunoSEQ multiplex PCR, and TCRdb kept only the in-frame ones, dropping some. This table has about 210,000 clones, around 87% appearing once. The sequenced material came from PBMCs or T cells enriched from blood (not recorded which). The source of these receptors is a man aged 25 to 40 in a cohort exposed to, infected with or recovered from COVID-19 (not recorded which). The CDR3 runs from the conserved cysteine through the conserved F or W. D genes are given only for firm matches. Size tells how often a clone was seen (once, few, many) or the class of an expanded clone, and some rows leave it out.

D gene: -
J gene: TRBJ2-7
clone size: -
V gene: TRBV6-5
CDR3 protein: CASSFGLGTHEQYF
CDR3 DNA: TGTGCCAGCAGTTTTGGACTGGGAACCCACGAGCAGTACTTC

D gene: -
J gene: TRBJ1-1
clone size: -
V gene: TRBV28
CDR3 protein: CASTFYGAWEAFF
CDR3 DNA: TGTGCCAGCACCTTTTATGGGGCCTGGGAAGCTTTCTTT

D gene: -
J gene: TRBJ1-1
clone size: -
V gene: TRBV10-2
CDR3 protein: CASSGGAEAFF
CDR3 DNA: TGCGCCAGCAGTGGGGGGGCTGAAGCTTTCTTT

D gene: TRBD1
J gene: TRBJ2-1
clone size: once
V gene: TRBV19
CDR3 protein: CASSATGGGYNEQFF
CDR3 DNA: TGTGCCAGTAGTGCCACAGGGGGCGGCTACAATGAGCAGTTCTTC

D gene: -
J gene: TRBJ1-2
clone size: -
V gene: TRBV6-6
CDR3 protein: CASSLAGGYTF
CDR3 DNA: TGTGCCAGCAGTCTCGCGGGGGGCTACACCTTC

D gene: -
J gene: TRBJ2-3
clone size: -
V gene: TRBV28
CDR3 protein: CASSERWEKGDTQYF
CDR3 DNA: TGTGCCAGCAGTGAACGGTGGGAGAAGGGAGATACGCAGTATTTT

D gene: -
J gene: TRBJ1-3
clone size: -
V gene: TRBV18
CDR3 protein: CASSPGGVGNTIYF
CDR3 DNA: TGTGCCAGCTCACCAGGAGGGGTCGGAAACACCATATATTTT

D gene: -
J gene: TRBJ1-1
clone size: -
V gene: TRBV6-5
CDR3 protein: CASRSRGGITEAFF
CDR3 DNA: TGTGCCAGCAGGAGTAGGGGGGGTATCACTGAAGCTTTCTTT

D gene: TRBD2
J gene: TRBJ2-3
clone size: -
V gene: TRBV7-9
CDR3 protein: CASSPYRLALTDTQYF
CDR3 DNA: TGTGCCAGCAGCCCCTACCGACTAGCCCTCACAGATACGCAGTATTTT

D gene: TRBD2
J gene: TRBJ2-1
clone size: -
V gene: TRBV28
CDR3 protein: CASSFIAGVYNEQFF
CDR3 DNA: TGTGCCAGCAGTTTCATAGCGGGAGTATACAATGAGCAGTTCTTC

D gene: -
J gene: TRBJ1-1
clone size: -
V gene: TRBV5-1
CDR3 protein: CASSSIPEGGGTEAFF
CDR3 DNA: TGCGCCAGCAGCTCGATTCCTGAGGGTGGCGGCACTGAAGCTTTCTTT

D gene: TRBD2
J gene: TRBJ2-3
clone size: -
V gene: TRBV5-6
CDR3 protein: CASIHFSGGLTDTQYF
CDR3 DNA: TGTGCCAGCATCCATTTCTCGGGAGGGCTCACAGATACGCAGTATTTT

D gene: TRBD1
J gene: TRBJ1-2
clone size: -
V gene: TRBV25-1
CDR3 protein: CASSQTGVYGYTF
CDR3 DNA: TGTGCCAGCAGTCAGACAGGGGTCTATGGCTACACCTTC

D gene: -
J gene: TRBJ2-1
clone size: -
V gene: TRBV5-1
CDR3 protein: CASSLGGSGRGWQFF
CDR3 DNA: TGCGCCAGCAGCTTGGGGGGTAGCGGAAGGGGATGGCAGTTCTTC

D gene: -
J gene: TRBJ2-7
clone size: -
V gene: TRBV9
CDR3 protein: CASSVAAGNLNYEQYF
CDR3 DNA: TGTGCCAGCAGCGTAGCTGCCGGGAACCTAAACTACGAGCAGTACTTC

D gene: -
J gene: TRBJ2-5
clone size: -
V gene: TRBV1
CDR3 protein: CTSSQDLRETSGWGAQETQYF
CDR3 DNA: TGCACCAGCAGCCAAGATCTTCGGGAGACTAGCGGGTGGGGGGCTCAGGAGACCCAGTACTTC

D gene: TRBD1
J gene: TRBJ2-1
clone size: -
V gene: TRBV3-1/TRBV3-2
CDR3 protein: CASRETGSSYNEQFF
CDR3 DNA: TGTGCCAGCCGTGAGACAGGGAGCTCCTACAATGAGCAGTTCTTC

D gene: -
J gene: TRBJ1-5
clone size: -
V gene: TRBV19
CDR3 protein: CASSIIRLAKNQPQHF
CDR3 DNA: TGTGCCAGTAGTATTATTAGACTGGCAAAAAATCAGCCCCAGCATTTT

D gene: -
J gene: TRBJ1-4
clone size: -
V gene: TRBV21-1
CDR3 protein: CASPWGGFRVKLFF
CDR3 DNA: TGTGCCAGCCCGTGGGGGGGGTTTAGGGTAAAACTGTTTTTT

D gene: -
J gene: TRBJ2-1
clone size: -
V gene: TRBV23-1
CDR3 protein: CASSHRRKGYNEQFF
CDR3 DNA: TGCGCCAGCAGTCATCGCCGGAAGGGGTACAATGAGCAGTTCTTC

D gene: TRBD1
J gene: TRBJ2-7
clone size: -
V gene: TRBV5-5
CDR3 protein: CASSPGQRHEQYF
CDR3 DNA: TGTGCCAGCAGCCCGGGACAGAGGCACGAGCAGTACTTC

D gene: -
J gene: TRBJ2-7
clone size: -
V gene: TRBV5-1
CDR3 protein: CASSLEWQVEQYF
CDR3 DNA: TGCGCCAGCAGCTTGGAGTGGCAGGTTGAGCAGTACTTC

D gene: -
J gene: TRBJ1-1
clone size: -
V gene: TRBV7-8
CDR3 protein: CASSLVGTLNTEAFF
CDR3 DNA: TGTGCCAGCAGCTTAGTTGGTACTTTGAACACTGAAGCTTTCTTT

D gene: TRBD1
J gene: TRBJ1-4
clone size: -
V gene: TRBV6-5
CDR3 protein: CASNTGQGNEKLFF
CDR3 DNA: TGTGCCAGCAATACGGGACAGGGTAATGAAAAACTGTTTTTT

D gene: TRBD2
J gene: TRBJ2-1
clone size: -
V gene: TRBV7-9
CDR3 protein: CASSSPTGTSGTYEQFF
CDR3 DNA: TGTGCCAGCAGCTCACCTACTGGTACTAGCGGGACTTATGAGCAGTTCTTC

D gene: TRBD1
J gene: TRBJ2-2
clone size: -
V gene: TRBV5-1
CDR3 protein: CASSPEGTVISNTGELFF
CDR3 DNA: TGCGCCAGCAGCCCAGAAGGGACAGTTATTTCGAACACCGGGGAGCTGTTTTTT

D gene: TRBD2
J gene: TRBJ2-5
clone size: -
V gene: TRBV5-4
CDR3 protein: CASTRGAGGEKTQYF
CDR3 DNA: TGTGCCAGCACCCGGGGTGCGGGGGGTGAGAAGACCCAGTACTTC

D gene: TRBD2
J gene: TRBJ2-1
clone size: -
V gene: TRBV9
CDR3 protein: CASRPGLAHNEQFF
CDR3 DNA: TGTGCCAGCAGGCCGGGACTAGCGCACAATGAGCAGTTCTTC

D gene: TRBD1
J gene: TRBJ2-5
clone size: -
V gene: TRBV2
CDR3 protein: CASSGQGQETQYF
CDR3 DNA: TGTGCCAGCAGCGGACAGGGCCAAGAGACCCAGTACTTC

D gene: TRBD1
J gene: TRBJ1-2
clone size: -
V gene: TRBV2
CDR3 protein: CASITGGGRGYTF
CDR3 DNA: TGTGCCAGCATTACAGGGGGCGGGAGAGGCTACACCTTC

D gene: -
J gene: TRBJ2-1
clone size: -
V gene: TRBV19
CDR3 protein: CASSNRVGYNEQFF
CDR3 DNA: TGTGCCAGTAGTAACAGGGTGGGCTACAATGAGCAGTTCTTC

D gene: -
J gene: TRBJ1-6
clone size: -
V gene: TRBV27
CDR3 protein: CASSLSERGLGSPLHF
CDR3 DNA: TGTGCCAGCAGTTTATCGGAGCGGGGGCTCGGTTCACCCCTCCACTTT

D gene: TRBD1
J gene: TRBJ2-7
clone size: -
V gene: TRBV28
CDR3 protein: CASRPGGSSYEQYF
CDR3 DNA: TGTGCCAGCAGACCAGGGGGCAGCTCCTACGAGCAGTACTTC

D gene: TRBD1
J gene: TRBJ2-7
clone size: -
V gene: TRBV18
CDR3 protein: CASSSGQGDLYEQYF
CDR3 DNA: TGTGCCAGCTCATCCGGACAGGGCGACCTCTACGAGCAGTACTTC

D gene: -
J gene: TRBJ2-5
clone size: -
V gene: TRBV7-9
CDR3 protein: CASSLLGGGKETQYF
CDR3 DNA: TGTGCCAGCAGCTTATTGGGAGGGGGTAAAGAGACCCAGTACTTC

D gene: -
J gene: TRBJ2-5
clone size: -
V gene: TRBV6-5
CDR3 protein: CASSLDQETQYF
CDR3 DNA: TGTGCCAGCAGCCTAGACCAAGAGACCCAGTACTTC

D gene: -
J gene: TRBJ2-1
clone size: -
V gene: TRBV7-2
CDR3 protein: CASGHYNGDEQFF
CDR3 DNA: TGTGCCAGCGGACATTATAATGGGGATGAGCAGTTCTTC

D gene: -
J gene: TRBJ2-4
clone size: -
V gene: TRBV7-9
CDR3 protein: CASSEAGFVWAKNIQYF
CDR3 DNA: TGTGCCAGCAGCGAGGCAGGGTTTGTATGGGCCAAAAACATTCAGTACTTC

D gene: TRBD2
J gene: TRBJ2-1
clone size: -
V gene: TRBV5-1
CDR3 protein: CASSLAGLADSYNEQFF
CDR3 DNA: TGCGCCAGCAGCTTGGCCGGACTAGCGGATTCCTACAATGAGCAGTTCTTC

D gene: -
J gene: TRBJ1-5
clone size: -
V gene: TRBV6-5
CDR3 protein: CAGRNPRRDQPQHF
CDR3 DNA: TGTGCCGGCCGTAATCCACGGCGGGATCAGCCCCAGCATTTT

D gene: -
J gene: TRBJ1-6
clone size: once
V gene: TRBV7-8
CDR3 protein: CASSSQGLVRDSPLHF
CDR3 DNA: TGTGCCAGCAGCAGCCAGGGCCTCGTCCGGGATTCACCCCTCCACTTT

D gene: -
J gene: TRBJ2-3
clone size: -
V gene: TRBV18
CDR3 protein: CASSPQAPGGTDTQYF
CDR3 DNA: TGTGCCAGCTCACCACAGGCCCCCGGAGGCACAGATACGCAGTATTTT

D gene: -
J gene: TRBJ1-2
clone size: -
V gene: TRBV29-1
CDR3 protein: CSVDGPNYGYTF
CDR3 DNA: TGCAGCGTTGATGGCCCTAACTATGGCTACACCTTC

D gene: TRBD2
J gene: TRBJ2-3
clone size: -
V gene: TRBV9
CDR3 protein: CASSASGAQYF
CDR3 DNA: TGTGCCAGCAGCGCTAGCGGGGCGCAGTATTTT

D gene: TRBD2
J gene: TRBJ2-1
clone size: -
V gene: TRBV27
CDR3 protein: CASSPPSGRGHEQFF
CDR3 DNA: TGTGCCAGCAGTCCTCCTAGCGGGAGAGGGCATGAGCAGTTCTTC

D gene: TRBD2
J gene: TRBJ2-1
clone size: few
V gene: TRBV11-2
CDR3 protein: CASSLQLAGYNEQFF
CDR3 DNA: TGTGCCAGCAGCTTACAGCTAGCGGGGTACAATGAGCAGTTCTTC

D gene: -
J gene: TRBJ2-7
clone size: -
V gene: TRBV28
CDR3 protein: CASSLLGPGEQYF
CDR3 DNA: TGTGCCAGCAGTTTATTAGGCCCGGGGGAGCAGTACTTC

D gene: TRBD2
J gene: TRBJ2-1
clone size: few
V gene: TRBV28
CDR3 protein: CASLRPGLRDTNEQFF
CDR3 DNA: TGTGCCAGCCTCAGACCGGGACTAAGGGATACCAATGAGCAGTTCTTC

D gene: -
J gene: TRBJ1-1
clone size: -
V gene: TRBV2
CDR3 protein: CASSEKQGLAFF
CDR3 DNA: TGTGCCAGCAGTGAAAAACAGGGCTTAGCTTTCTTT

D gene: -
J gene: TRBJ1-4
clone size: -
V gene: TRBV28
CDR3 protein: CASSLLGARKLFF
CDR3 DNA: TGTGCCAGCAGTTTATTAGGGGCCAGGAAACTGTTTTTT

D gene: -
J gene: TRBJ2-1
clone size: -
V gene: TRBV27
CDR3 protein: CASTPYGWRREQFF
CDR3 DNA: TGTGCCAGCACCCCCTACGGGTGGCGGCGTGAGCAGTTCTTC

D gene: -
J gene: TRBJ2-3
clone size: -
V gene: TRBV7-9
CDR3 protein: CASSSQGMPYF
CDR3 DNA: TGTGCCAGCAGCTCCCAGGGAATGCCGTATTTT

D gene: -
J gene: TRBJ1-1
clone size: few
V gene: TRBV5-4
CDR3 protein: CASSLGQRLNTEAFF
CDR3 DNA: TGTGCCAGCAGCTTGGGCCAGAGGTTGAACACTGAAGCTTTCTTT

D gene: TRBD1
J gene: TRBJ1-2
clone size: once
V gene: TRBV27
CDR3 protein: CASRETGGGGYTF
CDR3 DNA: TGTGCCAGCAGGGAAACAGGGGGTGGCGGCTACACCTTC

D gene: TRBD1
J gene: TRBJ1-6
clone size: -
V gene: TRBV7-8
CDR3 protein: CASSFRQGGNSPLHF
CDR3 DNA: TGTGCCAGCAGCTTCCGACAGGGTGGCAATTCACCCCTCCACTTT

D gene: -
J gene: TRBJ2-7
clone size: -
V gene: TRBV7-2
CDR3 protein: CASSNSGPLIYEQYF
CDR3 DNA: TGTGCCAGCAGCAATTCAGGCCCCCTGATCTACGAGCAGTACTTC

D gene: -
J gene: TRBJ2-1
clone size: -
V gene: TRBV7-8
CDR3 protein: CASSLAGRRHEQFF
CDR3 DNA: TGTGCCAGCAGCTTAGCGGGGAGGAGGCATGAGCAGTTCTTC